This TCR beta chain was retrieved from a study of blood T cell repertoires in COVID-19. As processed by the authors: Cell counts per sample came from amplifying reference gene primers. Generated by immunoSEQ multiplex PCR, the TCRdb table keeps only in-frame clones and is missing some. For V, J and clone size, that table is used; D and trimming come from the DNA. The data hold some 340,000 clones, with around 87% observed a single time. V was cut by 11 bases and J by 0 bases, with 19 bases left in between. CDR1 LNHDA and CDR2 SQIVND come from the germline V gene (reference sequence). The CDR3 has 15 residues.

The TCR comes from a woman aged 30 to 39 who had recovered from COVID-19. The chain combines TRBV19 with TRBJ1-2, with a weak D call TRBD1 (6 bases). The sequencing sample was made of PBMCs or T cells enriched from blood (not recorded which). The CDR3 sequence is CASKQGNGANYGYTF. CDR3 DNA sequence: TGTGCCTCAAAACAGGGAAATGGAGCTAACTATGGCTACACCTTC.